One sample yielded the 25 T cell receptor beta chains listed below, sequenced in a study of T cell repertoires in cytomegalovirus infection. From the reads, TCRdb called clonotypes with MiXCR, one entry per CDR3 protein. The data contain about 260,000 distinct CDR3 sequences, roughly 15% of them singletons. Source material: PBMCs. These receptors were collected from a human donor in good health (CMV status not recorded). Some clones in this sample may be carry-over from other donors' samples.

The table lists this clonotype with many counts. V and J are TRBV20-1 and TRBJ1-1; D unclear. From germline, CDR1 is DFQATT and CDR2 SNEGSKA (reference sequence). Deletions cut 4 bases from V and 0 bases from J, with 24 bases between. This CDR3 is 18 amino acids long. This CDR3 reads CSANGRQTKDFMNTEAFF. CDR3 sequence (DNA): TGCAGTGCTAATGGAAGGCAGACTAAGGACTTTATGAACACTGAAGCTTTCTTT.

This clonotype came up many times. The CDR3 spells CASSPPQGAPDTQYF. In DNA form, the CDR3 reads TGTGCCAGCAGCCCCCCACAGGGGGCCCCAGATACGCAGTATTTT. This chain links TRBV11-3 with TRBJ2-3; TRBD1 matches 9 bases. Trimming took 5 bases from V and 4 from J; bases not matched to a gene: 7. The CDR3 covers 15 residues. Germline-derived CDR1 and CDR2 are SGHNT and YENEEA.

This clonotype was detected ten times or more. The V gene is TRBV7-9, the J gene TRBJ2-7; D not certain. There are 14 residues in the CDR3. CDR1 is SEHNR, CDR2 FQNEAQ, per germline (reference sequence). Trimming took off 5 bases at V and 1 base at J, with 12 bases between the two ends. CDR3 region: CASSPRLKSYEQYF. CDR3 DNA: TGTGCCAGCAGCCCCCGGCTTAAGTCCTACGAGCAGTACTTC.

This clonotype was observed a few times. This chain links TRBV6-4 with TRBJ2-1; 8 nucleotides match TRBD2. V shed 5 bases and J 7 bases; nucleotides not matched to a gene: 10. Germline assignment: CDR1 MRHNA and CDR2 SNTAGT. The CDR3 sequence is 15 residues long. Written as DNA, the CDR3 is TGTGCCAGCAGTATCGTGGCGGGGGGCGTTAATGAGCAGTTCTTC. Amino acid sequence: CASSIVAGGVNEQFF.

The chain employs TRBV7-6 and TRBJ1-2; a weak D match, TRBD1 (5 bases). Per germline, CDR1 SGHVS and CDR2 FNYEAQ. The CDR3 totals 15 residues. V lost 1 base, J lost 1 base, and 10 bases lay in between. The CDR3 DNA is TGTGCCAGCAGCTTAGAGACAGTGATTAACTATGGCTACACCTTC. Amino acids: CASSLETVINYGYTF.

A few counts support this clonotype. This chain links TRBV6-6 with TRBJ2-3, with TRBD2 matching over 8 bases. With 7 bases clipped from V and 5 bases from J, the junction kept 11 bases outside the gene matches. CDR3 length equals 15 residues. Per germline, CDR1 MNHNY and CDR2 SVGAGI (reference sequence). The CDR3 is CASMTSALRVDTQYF. The CDR3 DNA is TGTGCCAGCATGACTAGCGCCTTAAGGGTAGATACGCAGTATTTT.

This clonotype was seen many times. This rearrangement joins TRBV19 to TRBJ2-1; the match to TRBD1 covers 12 bases. V dropped 8 bases and J dropped 10; count of bases not matched to a gene: 9. Germline V CDR1 and CDR2: LNHDA, SQIVND (reference sequence). This CDR3 is 14 amino acids long. The CDR3 DNA reads TGTGCCAGTTCCGGGACAGGGGGCCGAGGGGAGCAGTTCTTC. Its translation: CASSGTGGRGEQFF.

There are a few counts of this clonotype. The chain has TRBV6-1 and TRBJ1-1; weak D call: TRBD1 (5 bases). Looked up from germline, CDR1 is MNHNS and CDR2 is SASEGT. CDR3 size: 13 residues. V lost 6 bases to trimming and J lost 7 bases, with 15 bases between them. CDR3 nucleotides: TGTGCCAGCAGCGGCAGGGATAAGAATGAAGCTTTCTTT. Encoded protein: CASSGRDKNEAFF.

This clonotype was detected ten times or more. The chain uses TRBV7-2 and TRBJ1-2; D unclear. CDR3 size: 13 residues. Germline CDR1 is SGHTA and CDR2 is FQGNSA. Deletions cut 6 bases from V and 5 bases from J, with 13 bases between. CDR3 nucleotides: TGTGCCAGCAGACTATTACAGCAGTATGGCTACACCTTC. This translates into CASRLLQQYGYTF.

This clonotype was observed at least ten times. The rearrangement uses TRBV7-3 and TRBJ1-1; the D is unclear. This CDR3 contains 13 residues. Germline CDR1 reads SGHTA; CDR2 reads FQGTGA. Trimming removed 5 bases from V and 0 bases from J, with 7 bases in between. The CDR3 loop is CASSLHMNTEAFF. CDR3 DNA sequence: TGTGCCAGCAGCCTTCACATGAACACTGAAGCTTTCTTT.

This chain joins TRBV19 and TRBJ1-4; D is unresolved. There are 13 residues in the CDR3. V gave up 8 bases and J gave up 6 bases, with 13 bases separating them. CDR1 is LNHDA and CDR2 is SQIVND in the germline V gene (reference sequence). CDR3 DNA sequence: TGTGCCAGTGCGGTGGCCGCCGATGAAAAACTGTTTTTT. Its translation is CASAVAADEKLFF.

This clonotype was seen ten or more times. The J gene is TRBJ1-6, the V gene TRBV12-3 or TRBV12-4; possibly TRBD1 for D (5 bases). The CDR3 consists of 21 residues. V was clipped by 3 bases and J by 0 bases, with 24 bases between them. CDR3 in DNA: TGTGCCAGCAGTTTGAGGTTGAATCTCGTGGGGGGAAGCTCCTATAATTCACCCCTCCACTTT. Its translation: CASSLRLNLVGGSSYNSPLHF.

The gene calls are TRBV29-1 and TRBJ2-3, with D unresolved. The CDR3 runs 14 residues. The germline V and J ends were trimmed by 4 bases and 3 bases, with 14 bases remaining between them. In germline, CDR1 is SQVTM, CDR2 ANQGSEA. DNA for the CDR3: TGCAGCGTTGGGTTGCAGGTCATAACAGATACGCAGTATTTT. This translates into CSVGLQVITDTQYF.

The table lists this clonotype with many counts. V usage is TRBV7-2 and J usage is TRBJ1-2, with D maybe TRBD1 (6 bases). The germline V gene has CDR1 SGHTA and CDR2 FQGNSA. The V gene lost 5 bases and the J gene lost 0 bases, with 16 bases spanning the gap. The CDR3 is 16 residues long. For the CDR3, the DNA is TGTGCCAGCAGCCCGAGGACAGCTACCTCTAACTATGGCTACACCTTC. Translated, it gives CASSPRTATSNYGYTF.

This chain links TRBV4-3 with TRBJ2-7; the D is unclear. V was clipped by 0 bases and J by 6 bases, with 9 bases between them. CDR3 size: 13 residues. Germline-derived CDR1 and CDR2 are LGHNA and YSLEER. Here the CDR3 reads CASSQDIRREQYF. CDR3 coding DNA: TGCGCCAGCAGCCAAGATATACGGCGCGAGCAGTACTTC.

This clonotype was seen repeatedly, ten times or more. The V and J genes are TRBV7-9 and TRBJ2-1; 11 nucleotides align to TRBD2. Trimming took 3 bases from V and 7 from J; bases not matched to a gene: 5. Per the germline V gene, CDR1 is SEHNR and CDR2 is FQNEAQ (reference sequence). The CDR3 covers 15 residues. This chain's CDR3 is CASSFSGRARNEQFF. The DNA for the CDR3 is TGTGCCAGCAGCTTTAGCGGGAGGGCCCGGAATGAGCAGTTCTTC.

The rearrangement uses TRBV20-1 and TRBJ2-5, with 14 bases identical to TRBD2. CDR1 and CDR2 from the germline V gene are DFQATT and SNEGSKA (reference sequence). The CDR3 covers 15 residues. The V segment lost 2 bases and the J segment 4 bases; nucleotides outside the gene matches: 3. The CDR3 protein is CSARPGTSGGETQYF. The CDR3 DNA follows: TGCAGTGCTAGACCCGGGACTAGCGGGGGAGAGACCCAGTACTTC.

This clonotype was recorded many times. The rearrangement joins TRBV6-2 or TRBV6-3 to TRBJ1-1; TRBD1 agrees at 7 bases. Germline V gene sequence: CDR1 MNHEY, CDR2 SVGEGT. J was trimmed by 5 bases and V by 6 bases; bases with no gene match: 6. The CDR3 has 13 amino acids. The CDR3 region is CASSMGQLTEAFF. The CDR3 DNA follows: TGTGCCAGCAGCATGGGACAGCTGACTGAAGCTTTCTTT.

This clonotype was seen at least ten times. The chain recombines TRBV19 with TRBJ2-2, with a possible D match to TRBD2 (6 bases). Germline CDR1 and CDR2: LNHDA and SQIVND (reference sequence). The CDR3 consists of 11 residues. V gave up 6 bases and J gave up 10 bases, with 9 bases separating them. CDR3 protein: CASRGTPELFF. The CDR3 DNA sequence: TGTGCCAGTAGAGGGACTCCGGAGCTGTTTTTT.

With respect to this clonotype: It may be a read error: a sequence one base away is much more abundant. The rearrangement joins TRBV12-5 to TRBJ2-7; 8 bases fit TRBD2. The CDR3 has 14 amino acids. Germline V lookup: CDR1 LGHNT, CDR2 FRNRAP. The junction had 11 bases not matched to a gene; V was cut back by 4 bases and J by 9 bases. As DNA, the CDR3 is TGTGCTAGTGGTTCTGCGGGGGGCCGAGGAGGGCAGTACTTC. Translating gives CASGSAGGRGGQYF.

The chain links TRBV5-4 to TRBJ2-3; D is uncertain. The CDR3 loop spans 14 amino acids. Germline V CDR1 and CDR2: SGHNT, YYREEE (reference sequence). Trimming removed 4 bases at V and 0 bases at J, with 9 bases between. CDR3 sequence (DNA): TGTGCCAGCAGCCGCTCCAGAAGCACAGATACGCAGTATTTT. Encoded protein: CASSRSRSTDTQYF.

The chain recombines TRBV6-1 with TRBJ1-4, with D unresolved. Germline V lookup: CDR1 MNHNS, CDR2 SASEGT. The CDR3 spans 16 residues. With 4 bases removed from V and 2 bases from J, the gap between germline ends came to 14 bases. CDR3 DNA sequence: TGTGCCAGCAGTGTTAGCAGGCTGGAGACTAATGAAAAACTGTTTTTT. It specifies CASSVSRLETNEKLFF.

This clonotype was seen repeatedly, ten times or more. This chain links TRBV7-8 with TRBJ2-7; TRBD2 might be the D (6 bases). Germline V gene sequence: CDR1 SGHVS, CDR2 FQNEAQ. The V end lost 5 bases, the J end lost 4 bases, and 18 bases lay between the germline ends. This CDR3 has 15 amino acids. In DNA form, the CDR3 reads TGTGCCAGCAGCACGTCCGGGGTGGGGGGTTACGAGCAGTACTTC. Translation gives CASSTSGVGGYEQYF.

V and J are TRBV4-1 and TRBJ2-3, with D uncertain. Trimming stripped 3 bases from V and 3 bases from J, with 13 bases between. The CDR3 is made up of 15 amino acids. Germline V gene data show CDR1 as MGHRA and CDR2 as YSYEKL. The CDR3 coding sequence is TGCGCCAGCAGCCATTCCACCGGAAGAACAGATACGCAGTATTTT. Translating gives CASSHSTGRTDTQYF.

This clonotype occurred many times. V usage is TRBV7-2 and J usage is TRBJ2-2, with D possibly being TRBD1 (6 bases). The V gene's germline CDR1 is SGHTA and CDR2 FQGNSA. This CDR3 spans 14 amino acids. Trimming left V 4 bases short and J 5 bases short, with 11 bases between. This CDR3 reads CASSYNRETGELFF. CDR3 sequence (DNA): TGTGCCAGCAGCTACAACAGGGAAACCGGGGAGCTGTTTTTT. Based on the CDR3 plus reference TRBV7-2 and TRBJ2-2, the full variable domain is GAGVSQSPSNKVTEKGKDVELRCDPISGHTALYWYRQSLGQGLEFLIYFQGNSAPDKSGLPSDRFSAERTGGSVSTLTIQRTQQEDSAVYLCASSYNRETGELFFGEGSRLTVL.